These 20 T cell receptor beta chains originate from one sample sequenced in a study of shared clonotypes between healthy human individuals (dated by TCRdb to 2019 to 2021). The library was prepared using the immunoSEQ multiplex PCR assay. In its TCRdb copy, this immuneACCESS table keeps in-frame sequences only and misses some clones. Where compared with another copy, unresolved V genes explain less than half of these, and the others have no known cause. Across this sample there are fewer than 1.8 million clones, with less than 99% seen only once. The top ten constitute over 0.3% of the sample. Material for sequencing was naive CD4+ T cells sorted from blood. This specimen's cell subset or site label, per the study, means: CD45RA+ positively selected. The receptors originated from a man aged 25 to 40 in good health.

This chain links TRBV7-3 with TRBJ2-3, with D unclear. Germline CDR1 is SGHTA and CDR2 is FQGTGA. The CDR3 totals 13 residues. V lost 5 bases to trimming and J lost 3 bases, with 9 bases between them. DNA for the CDR3: TGTGCCAGCAGCCCCCGCGTGACAGATACGCAGTATTTT. Translating gives CASSPRVTDTQYF.

This rearrangement joins TRBV2 to TRBJ2-7; 8 bases map to TRBD1. Germline V gives CDR1 SNHLY, CDR2 FYNNEI. V lost 6 bases and J lost 5; bases outside the gene matches: 18. The CDR3 is 17 residues long. CDR3 residues: CASRPGQEGPVPHEQYF. The CDR3, as DNA: TGTGCCAGCAGGCCGGGACAGGAGGGCCCGGTTCCCCACGAGCAGTACTTC.

V gene TRBV7-2 combines with J gene TRBJ2-7; D is possibly TRBD2 (6 bases). This CDR3 is built from 16 residues. Germline values: CDR1 SGHTA, CDR2 FQGNSA. Trimming shortened V by 5 bases and J by 0 bases, and 17 bases separated the two germline ends. CDR3 amino acids: CASSAGLPKPSYEQYF. CDR3 bases: TGTGCCAGCAGCGCAGGACTACCTAAACCCTCCTACGAGCAGTACTTC. Full variable domain (outside the CDR3, taken from reference TRBV7-2 and TRBJ2-7): GAGVSQSPSNKVTEKGKDVELRCDPISGHTALYWYRQSLGQGLEFLIYFQGNSAPDKSGLPSDRFSAERTGGSVSTLTIQRTQQEDSAVYLCASSAGLPKPSYEQYFGPGTRLTVT.

The chain employs TRBV7-6 and TRBJ2-7; D is uncertain. The ends were cut back, 2 bases at V and 2 bases at J, with 10 bases in the middle. The CDR3 sequence is 14 residues long. Germline V gives CDR1 SGHVS, CDR2 FNYEAQ. The CDR3 DNA reads TGTGCCAGCAGCTTATTTCCCCTAGCCTACGAGCAGTACTTC. Translation: CASSLFPLAYEQYF.

V and J are TRBV9 and TRBJ2-1; D is possibly TRBD2 (6 bases). With 3 bases removed from V and 2 bases from J, the gap between germline ends came to 21 bases. There are 18 residues in the CDR3. Germline assignment: CDR1 SGDLS and CDR2 YYNGEE. The CDR3 is CASSGDPWRGPPYNEQFF. Written as DNA, the CDR3 is TGTGCCAGCAGCGGAGACCCTTGGCGGGGCCCCCCCTACAATGAGCAGTTCTTC.

V is TRBV5-8 and J is TRBJ1-5; unclear D gene. V was pared by 4 bases and J by 11 bases, with 13 bases between. The CDR3 is 12 amino acids. CDR1 is SGHTS, CDR2 YDEGEE, per germline. The chain's CDR3 is CASSPYGPSQHF. The CDR3, as DNA: TGTGCCAGCAGCCCCTACGGTCCTTCCCAGCATTTT.

The chain carries TRBV5-5 and TRBJ2-7; D not resolved. V lost 3 bases, J lost 0 bases, and 7 bases lay in between. The CDR3 spans 13 residues. The germline V gene encodes CDR1 SGHKS and CDR2 YYEKEE (reference sequence). The CDR3 nucleotides are TGTGCCAGCAGCTCGAGGTCCTCCTACGAGCAGTACTTC. This sequence encodes CASSSRSSYEQYF. The variable domain in full, with the rest retrieved from reference TRBV5-5 and TRBJ2-7, is DAGVTQSPTHLIKTRGQQVTLRCSPISGHKSVSWYQQVLGQGPQFIFQYYEKEERGRGNFPDRFSARQFPNYSSELNVNALLLGDSALYLCASSSRSSYEQYFGPGTRLTVT.

The chain carries TRBV9 and TRBJ2-2; D is perhaps TRBD1 (5 bases). The germline gives CDR1 SGDLS, CDR2 YYNGEE. There are 14 residues in the CDR3. V gave up 4 bases and J gave up 6 bases, with 13 bases separating them. The CDR3 here is CASSPGPNSGELFF. In DNA, the CDR3 is TGTGCCAGCAGCCCAGGGCCCAACTCCGGGGAGCTGTTTTTT. The full variable domain, its missing parts supplied by reference TRBV9 and TRBJ2-2, is DSGVTQTPKHLITATGQRVTLRCSPRSGDLSVYWYQQSLDQGLQFLIQYYNGEERAKGNILERFSAQQFPDLHSELNLSSLELGDSALYFCASSPGPNSGELFFGEGSRLTVL.

The chain couples TRBV15 to TRBJ1-3; D is ambiguous. Germline CDR1 LNHNV, CDR2 YYDKDF (reference sequence). The CDR3 has 15 residues. V was shortened by 1 base and J by 2 bases, with 9 bases between the two germline ends. The CDR3 DNA follows: TGTGCCACCAGCAGAGTGGATGCGGCTGGAAACACCATATATTTT. This sequence encodes CATSRVDAAGNTIYF.

The chain's CDR3 is CASSLRLAGGLRSGSYNEQFF. Written as DNA, the CDR3 is TGTGCCAGCAGTTTGCGGCTAGCGGGAGGGTTAAGATCAGGGTCCTACAATGAGCAGTTCTTC. The chain joins TRBV27 to TRBJ2-1, with TRBD2 identical over 12 bases. With V trimmed by 3 bases and J by 1 base, 16 bases remained unmatched. The CDR3 has 21 residues. Germline V gene sequence: CDR1 MNHEY, CDR2 SMNVEV (reference sequence).

V and J are TRBV27 and TRBJ2-3; D gene ambiguous. V lost 10 bases and J 0 bases, leaving 5 bases between the germline ends. CDR1 is MNHEY and CDR2 is SMNVEV in the germline V gene (reference sequence). CDR3 length equals 11 residues. CDR3 coding DNA: TGTGCCATCGCTAGCACAGATACGCAGTATTTT. Residues: CAIASTDTQYF.

The CDR3 here is CASSLGGGWNTEAFF. CDR3 in DNA: TGTGCCAGCAGCTTAGGTGGGGGGTGGAACACTGAAGCTTTCTTT. The V and J genes are TRBV11-2 and TRBJ1-1; a weak D match, TRBD1 (5 bases). CDR1 is SGHAT, CDR2 FQNNGV, per germline. Trimming removed 1 base at V and 1 base at J, with 10 bases between. The CDR3 spans 15 residues.

This sequence joins TRBV7-9 and TRBJ2-7; D gene unclear. The CDR3 length is 14 residues. Germline V gives CDR1 SEHNR, CDR2 FQNEAQ (reference sequence). With 5 bases removed from V and 4 bases from J, the gap between germline ends came to 15 bases. Written as DNA, the CDR3 is TGTGCCAGCAGCACATCCCCGCTAAAATACGAGCAGTACTTC. Translating gives CASSTSPLKYEQYF.

This chain links TRBV4-1 with TRBJ2-7, with TRBD2 matching over 8 bases. The CDR3 length is 15 residues. V lost 1 base and J lost 4; bases outside the gene matches: 6. Per the germline V gene, CDR1 is MGHRA and CDR2 is YSYEKL. Here the CDR3 reads CASSQGWTSRYEQYF. The DNA of the CDR3 is TGCGCCAGCAGCCAAGGATGGACTAGCAGGTACGAGCAGTACTTC.

The gene calls are TRBV5-5 and TRBJ2-3, with no clear D. CDR1 is SGHKS, CDR2 YYEKEE, per germline (reference sequence). V was trimmed by 3 bases and J by 2 bases, leaving 4 bases between them. CDR3 length: 12 residues. CDR3 nucleotides: TGTGCCAGCAGCTCTAACACAGATACGCAGTATTTT. This translates into CASSSNTDTQYF.

The rearrangement joins TRBV19 to TRBJ2-7; 8 bases fit TRBD2. With 4 bases clipped from V and 7 bases from J, the junction kept 9 bases outside the gene matches. This CDR3 contains 14 residues. The germline gives CDR1 LNHDA, CDR2 SQIVND (reference sequence). As DNA, the CDR3 is TGTGCCAGTAGTAGAGCGGGAGTTGGGGTAGAGCAGTACTTC. Protein: CASSRAGVGVEQYF.

The V and J genes are TRBV28 and TRBJ1-5; D is unclear. CDR1 and CDR2 (germline): MDHEN, SYDVKM. This CDR3 has 14 amino acids. Deletions cut 7 bases from V and 0 bases from J, with 10 bases between. The CDR3 sequence: CASKTAYSNQPQHF. CDR3 sequence (DNA): TGTGCCAGCAAAACAGCTTATAGCAATCAGCCCCAGCATTTT.

This CDR3 is CASSESSRDPYNEQFF. The CDR3 region has the DNA TGCGCCAGCAGTGAGTCGAGCAGGGATCCCTACAATGAGCAGTTCTTC. The V and J genes are TRBV10-2 and TRBJ2-1, with D perhaps TRBD1 (5 bases). From germline, CDR1 is WSHSY and CDR2 SAAADI. The CDR3 sequence is 16 residues long. V lost 0 bases, J lost 2 bases, and 11 bases lay in between.

A remark on this clone: A read error may account for a junction end that differs from germline. The chain links TRBV7-7 to TRBJ1-4; TRBD1 is a possible D gene (5 bases). In germline, CDR1 is SSHAT, CDR2 FNYEAQ (reference sequence). The CDR3 has 14 residues. CDR3 bases: TGTGCTAGCAGCCACTCGGGGGAGGGTGAAAAACTGTTTTTT. This gives the protein CASSHSGEGEKLFF.

This chain uses TRBV14 with TRBJ2-1; no clear D gene. Trimming cost V 0 bases and J 7 bases, with 7 bases left between them. The CDR3 contains 13 residues. Germline V CDR1 and CDR2: SGHDN, FVKESK. The CDR3 nucleotides are TGTGCCAGCAGCCAAGATTGGCCTAATGAGCAGTTCTTC. Protein: CASSQDWPNEQFF.